The 25 T cell receptor beta chains reported below all come from one sample, sequenced in a study of T cells after yellow fever vaccination. Each CDR3 protein is one row after TCRdb ran MiXCR on the 5' RACE reads. Of 300,000 to 350,000 distinct CDR3 sequences in the sample, approximately 4% were seen once. The specimen was PBMCs, collected 15 days after the yellow fever booster vaccination. The receptor source for this set is a man between 18 and 29 years old who received the YFV17D yellow fever vaccine.

This clonotype was picked up many times. This chain links TRBV4-3 with TRBJ2-5, with 8 bases fitting TRBD2. Germline CDR1 and CDR2: LGHNA and YSLEER. The CDR3 covers 14 residues. V lost 11 bases to trimming and J lost 3 bases; unmatched junction nucleotides: 11. The CDR3, as DNA: TGCGCCCTCCAGAGCGGGGGCGCCGAAGAGACCCAGTACTTC. This codes for CALQSGGAEETQYF.

For this clonotype: No conserved phenylalanine or tryptophan ends this CDR3, so it is likely a read error. This sequence joins TRBV6-1 and TRBJ2-7; D possibly corresponds to TRBD2 (5 bases). Germline V gene data show CDR1 as MNHNS and CDR2 as SASEGT. V gave up 2 bases and J gave up 3 bases, with 8 bases separating them. The CDR3 sequence is 13 residues long. The DNA of the CDR3 is TGTGCCAGCAGTGAAACCCGGGACTACGAGCAGTACCTC. Residues: CASSETRDYEQYL.

The chain has TRBV28 and TRBJ2-5; D may be TRBD2 (5 bases). The CDR3 runs 15 residues. The germline gives CDR1 MDHEN, CDR2 SYDVKM. The V and J ends lost 3 bases and 5 bases respectively, with 16 bases between them. The CDR3 bases are TGTGCCAGCAGTTTCGAGCAGACCTGGAGGGAGACCCAGTACTTC. Amino acid sequence: CASSFEQTWRETQYF.

Worth noting for this clonotype: A much larger clone lies one base from this, so it may be a read error. This rearrangement joins TRBV12-3 or TRBV12-4 to TRBJ2-5; 11 nucleotides align to TRBD1. The CDR3 has 15 amino acids. CDR3 in DNA: TGTGCCAGCAGTGGACGGACAGGGGGCCGGGAGACCCTGTACTTC. Amino acids: CASSGRTGGRETLYF.

This clonotype was seen at least ten times. The chain combines TRBV5-5 with TRBJ1-2; D not certain. CDR1 is SGHKS, CDR2 YYEKEE, per germline (reference sequence). The V end lost 0 bases, the J end lost 0 bases, and 9 bases lay between the germline ends. The CDR3 covers 15 residues. CDR3 nucleotide sequence: TGTGCCAGCAGCTTGGCGGGAACCTCTAACTATGGCTACACCTTC. Translation gives CASSLAGTSNYGYTF.

There are many counts of this clonotype. V and J are TRBV27 and TRBJ1-1, with 11 bases fitting TRBD1. The CDR3 is made up of 15 amino acids. The V gene's germline CDR1 is MNHEY and CDR2 SMNVEV (reference sequence). With 1 base clipped from V and 4 bases from J, the junction kept 2 bases outside the gene matches. CDR3 in amino acids: CASSLLGQGATEAFF. The CDR3 coding sequence is TGTGCCAGCAGTTTATTAGGACAGGGGGCCACTGAAGCTTTCTTT.

This clonotype was counted only a few times. The V gene is TRBV11-2, the J gene TRBJ2-3, with a tentative D call TRBD2 (6 bases). The ends were cut back, 4 bases at V and 4 bases at J, with 12 bases in the middle. Germline CDR1 is SGHAT and CDR2 is FQNNGV. The length of the CDR3 is 14 residues. The CDR3 nucleotides are TGTGCCAGCAGCTCCCCGGGACTCTCAGATACGCAGTATTTT. It codes for CASSSPGLSDTQYF.

There are many counts of this clonotype. The rearrangement links TRBV14 to TRBJ2-4; D possibly corresponds to TRBD2 (5 bases). There are 13 residues in the CDR3. V lost 4 bases to trimming and J lost 4 bases, with 8 bases between them. Germline V gives CDR1 SGHDN, CDR2 FVKESK. DNA for the CDR3: TGTGCCAGCAGCCGTTCGGGGAAAAACATTCAGTACTTC. This sequence encodes CASSRSGKNIQYF. The full variable domain, in which reference TRBV14 and TRBJ2-4 provide the parts outside the CDR3, is EAGVTQFPSHSVIEKGQTVTLRCDPISGHDNLYWYRRVMGKEIKFLLHFVKESKQDESGMPNNRFLAERTGGTYSTLKVQPAELEDSGVYFCASSRSGKNIQYFGAGTRLSVL.

The V gene is TRBV20-1, the J gene TRBJ1-2; D possibly corresponds to TRBD1 (5 bases). With 0 bases removed from V and 4 bases from J, the gap between germline ends came to 18 bases. Germline V gene lookup returns CDR1 DFQATT and CDR2 SNEGSKA (reference sequence). The CDR3 is made up of 16 amino acids. The CDR3 is CSARETGYVGVYGYTF. The CDR3 nucleotides read TGCAGTGCTAGAGAGACGGGCTACGTAGGGGTCTATGGCTACACCTTC.

This clonotype came up a few times. The chain carries TRBV20-1 and TRBJ1-4; D is unresolved. Germline V gene data show CDR1 as DFQATT and CDR2 as SNEGSKA (reference sequence). V was clipped by 3 bases and J by 3 bases, with 8 bases between them. This CDR3 comprises 13 residues. CDR3 residues: CSASAAPNEKLFF. The CDR3 nucleotides are TGCAGTGCTAGCGCGGCCCCTAATGAAAAACTGTTTTTT.

This clonotype has a count of ten or more. Its ends do not fully match the called genes, so a read error is possible. V gene TRBV5-1 combines with J gene TRBJ1-2, with 9 positions matching TRBD1. Germline CDR1 is SGHRS and CDR2 is YFSETQ. This CDR3 is 13 amino acids long. The CDR3 region is CASRPGNRGPFHF. The CDR3 DNA follows: TGCGCCAGCAGGCCTGGAAACAGGGGGCCCTTCCACTTC.

This clonotype has at least ten counts. The rearrangement uses TRBV20-1 and TRBJ2-3; 10 nucleotides match TRBD2. Per the germline V gene, CDR1 is DFQATT and CDR2 is SNEGSKA (reference sequence). There are 18 residues in the CDR3. V was clipped by 3 bases and J by 4 bases; unmatched bases: 16. This CDR3 is CSARVAQRGGQSADTQYF. The CDR3 DNA reads as TGCAGTGCTAGGGTTGCCCAGCGGGGGGGCCAGTCTGCAGATACGCAGTATTTT.

The table lists this clonotype with a few counts. The rearrangement joins TRBV7-9 to TRBJ1-2, with 11 bases matching TRBD1. Germline assignment: CDR1 SEHNR and CDR2 FQNEAQ (reference sequence). V lost 5 bases and J lost 3; bases outside the gene matches: 5. The CDR3 loop spans 15 amino acids. The DNA for the CDR3 is TGTGCCAGCAGCACCCGGACAGGGGGCGACTATGGCTACACCTTC. Amino acids: CASSTRTGGDYGYTF.

This clonotype was seen only a few times. The rearrangement links TRBV4-1 to TRBJ2-2; 14 bases are shared with TRBD2. Losses at the gene ends were 1 base for V and 5 bases for J; bases not matched to a gene: 6. The length of the CDR3 is 18 residues. Germline CDR1 is MGHRA and CDR2 is YSYEKL. The CDR3 DNA follows: TGCGCCAGCAGCCAAGCGCGGGGACTAGCGGGGGAAACCGGGGAGCTGTTTTTT. Translated, it gives CASSQARGLAGETGELFF.

This clonotype has more than one count but fewer than ten. V gene TRBV4-3 combines with J gene TRBJ2-3; D is uncertain. V was clipped by 0 bases and J by 0 bases, with 7 bases between them. CDR3 length equals 15 residues. Germline V gene data show CDR1 as LGHNA and CDR2 as YSLEER. This chain's CDR3 is CASSQDWASTDTQYF. The CDR3 coding sequence is TGCGCCAGCAGCCAAGATTGGGCTAGCACAGATACGCAGTATTTT.

V gene TRBV6-5 combines with J gene TRBJ1-2; 10 bases match TRBD1. Germline CDR1 reads MNHEY; CDR2 reads SVGAGI. J lost 5 bases, V lost 2 bases, and 14 bases had no gene match. CDR3 size: 18 residues. The CDR3 loop is CASSYLPPGDRGSYGYTF. CDR3 DNA sequence: TGTGCCAGCAGTTACCTCCCCCCTGGGGACAGGGGTTCTTATGGCTACACCTTC.

This clonotype was found many times. The J gene is TRBJ2-3, the V gene TRBV5-1; tentatively, D is TRBD2 (5 bases). This CDR3 region has 16 residues. The V end was cut by 3 bases, the J end by 2 bases, with 16 bases between. Per germline, CDR1 SGHRS and CDR2 YFSETQ. The DNA for the CDR3 is TGCGCCAGCAGCTCGAGTGGTTGGGAGATCACAGATACGCAGTATTTT. Encoded protein: CASSSSGWEITDTQYF. Drawing the rest from reference TRBV5-1 and TRBJ2-3, the complete variable domain is KAGVTQTPRYLIKTRGQQVTLSCSPISGHRSVSWYQQTPGQGLQFLFEYFSETQRNKGNFPGRFSGRQFSNSRSEMNVSTLELGDSALYLCASSSSGWEITDTQYFGPGTRLTVL.

This clonotype was observed a handful of times. The chain joins TRBV6-5 to TRBJ1-1; D perhaps matches TRBD1 (6 bases). Trimming took 4 bases from V and 1 from J, leaving 13 bases between them. CDR1 is MNHEY and CDR2 is SVGAGI in the germline V gene. This CDR3 has 15 residues. This chain's CDR3 is CASSFWTARNTEAFF. CDR3 DNA: TGTGCCAGCAGTTTCTGGACAGCTCGGAACACTGAAGCTTTCTTT.

V and J are TRBV7-3 and TRBJ2-7; no definite D call. Germline-derived CDR1 and CDR2 are SGHTA and FQGTGA. This CDR3 contains 14 residues. Trimming pared 5 bases from V and 4 bases from J, leaving 15 bases between. The chain's CDR3 is CASSPGPPEYEQYF. DNA for the CDR3: TGTGCCAGCAGCCCTGGACCGCCGGAATACGAGCAGTACTTC.

The J gene is TRBJ1-5, the V gene TRBV4-3, with 7 bases identical to TRBD1. Unmatched junction bases numbered 9, after V lost 1 base and J lost 0 bases. Per germline, CDR1 LGHNA and CDR2 YSLEER. CDR3 length: 18 amino acids. The CDR3 here is CASSQGIGQAYSNQPQHF. CDR3 nucleotide sequence: TGCGCCAGCAGCCAAGGTATTGGACAGGCCTATAGCAATCAGCCCCAGCATTTT.

This clonotype was seen at least ten times. The rearrangement uses TRBV29-1 and TRBJ2-3; the match to TRBD2 covers 7 bases. This CDR3 spans 14 amino acids. Germline assignment: CDR1 SQVTM and CDR2 ANQGSEA. V shed 4 bases and J 0 bases; nucleotides not matched to a gene: 4. Here the CDR3 reads CSVGFGGSTDTQYF. The CDR3, as DNA: TGCAGCGTTGGTTTCGGGGGGAGCACAGATACGCAGTATTTT.

There are many counts of this clonotype. The gene calls are TRBV6-5 and TRBJ1-5; 7 bases match TRBD1. V shed 6 bases and J 3 bases; nucleotides not matched to a gene: 8. Germline CDR1 is MNHEY and CDR2 is SVGAGI. The CDR3 contains 15 residues. The CDR3 DNA follows: TGTGCCAGCAGCAGAACAGGGGAAAACAATCAGCCCCAGCATTTT. It codes for CASSRTGENNQPQHF.

This clonotype has more than one count but fewer than ten. The CDR3 nucleotides read TGTGCCGGGGGAAGAGGCACAGATACGCAGTATTTT. Its translation is CAGGRGTDTQYF. V and J are TRBV7-9 and TRBJ2-3; either TRBD1 or TRBD2 may fit D (5 bases each). The CDR3 runs to 12 residues. In germline, CDR1 is SEHNR, CDR2 FQNEAQ (reference sequence). Trimming removed 11 bases from V and 1 base from J, with 10 bases in between.

This clonotype was picked up many times. This chain links TRBV5-1 with TRBJ2-3, with D possibly TRBD2 on 6 matching bases. Trimming stripped 0 bases from V and 6 bases from J, with 11 bases between. The length of the CDR3 is 14 residues. Per the germline V gene, CDR1 is SGHRS and CDR2 is YFSETQ. The CDR3 sequence is CASSLVGSGDTQYF. The CDR3 DNA reads as TGCGCCAGCAGCTTGGTGGGTAGCGGTGATACGCAGTATTTT. The full variable domain, with the rest looked up from reference TRBV5-1 and TRBJ2-3, is KAGVTQTPRYLIKTRGQQVTLSCSPISGHRSVSWYQQTPGQGLQFLFEYFSETQRNKGNFPGRFSGRQFSNSRSEMNVSTLELGDSALYLCASSLVGSGDTQYFGPGTRLTVL.

The chain is built from TRBV2 and TRBJ2-5, with TRBD1 matching 7 bases. This CDR3 is 15 amino acids long. Germline V CDR1 and CDR2: SNHLY, FYNNEI. The trim removed 7 bases at V and 2 bases at J, leaving 10 bases unmatched. CDR3 sequence (DNA): TGTGCCAGCACCTTGACGACAGGGCGGCAAGAGACCCAGTACTTC. The encoded protein is CASTLTTGRQETQYF.